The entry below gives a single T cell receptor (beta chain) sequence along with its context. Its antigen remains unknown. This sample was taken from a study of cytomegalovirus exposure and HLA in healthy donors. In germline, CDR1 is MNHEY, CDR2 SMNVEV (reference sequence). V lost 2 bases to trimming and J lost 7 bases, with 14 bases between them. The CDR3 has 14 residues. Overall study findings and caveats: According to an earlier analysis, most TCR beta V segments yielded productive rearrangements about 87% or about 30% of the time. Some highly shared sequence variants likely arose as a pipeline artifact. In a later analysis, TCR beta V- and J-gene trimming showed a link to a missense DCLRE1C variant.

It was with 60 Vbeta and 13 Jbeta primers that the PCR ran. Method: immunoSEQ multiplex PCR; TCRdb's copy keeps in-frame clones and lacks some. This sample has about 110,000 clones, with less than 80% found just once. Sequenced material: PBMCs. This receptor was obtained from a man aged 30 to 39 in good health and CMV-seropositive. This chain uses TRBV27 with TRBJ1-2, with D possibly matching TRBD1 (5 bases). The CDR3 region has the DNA TGTGCCAGCAGTTTAACGGGGGGTAATGCTGGCTACACCTTC. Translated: CASSLTGGNAGYTF.